Each of the 8 T cell receptor beta chains below was sequenced from the same sample in a study of blood T cells in healthy people across ages. Together with a sample-barcoded 5' primer, a J-beta primer mix was included in a second PCR lasting about 6 to 11 cycles. TCRdb processed the 5' RACE reads anew with MiXCR; each CDR3 protein has one entry. The profile shows about 1,600,000 distinct CDR3 sequences, approximately 38% of them singletons. Sequencing was performed on blood. The receptors stem from a woman aged 18 to 35 in good health.

This rearrangement joins TRBV20-1 to TRBJ2-1, with 11 bases lining up with TRBD2. The length of the CDR3 is 13 residues. Germline V gives CDR1 DFQATT, CDR2 SNEGSKA (reference sequence). Trimming at V came to 5 bases and at J to 6 bases, leaving 3 bases not matched to a gene. This chain's CDR3 is CSAASGRRNEQFF. The CDR3, as DNA: TGCAGTGCTGCTAGCGGGAGGCGCAATGAGCAGTTCTTC.

A few counts support this clonotype. The chain recombines TRBV5-1 with TRBJ2-2; D unresolved. V dropped 5 bases and J dropped 7 bases, with 9 bases sitting between them. Germline CDR1 reads SGHRS; CDR2 reads YFSETQ. There are 12 residues in the CDR3. CDR3 sequence (DNA): TGCGCCAGCAGACCCTCCGGCGGGGAGCTGTTTTTT. Its protein is CASRPSGGELFF.

The chain combines TRBV27 with TRBJ1-1, with D unclear. This CDR3 comprises 14 residues. The germline V gene encodes CDR1 MNHEY and CDR2 SMNVEV (reference sequence). The V end was cut by 7 bases, the J end by 1 base, with 13 bases between. CDR3 residues: CASTSRTANTEAFF. CDR3 DNA sequence: TGTGCCAGCACCTCTCGGACGGCGAACACTGAAGCTTTCTTT.

DNA for the CDR3: TGCGCCAGCAGCCCAGGACAGGCCATCGTCTACGAGCAGTACTTC. Translating it yields CASSPGQAIVYEQYF. The chain uses TRBV5-1 and TRBJ2-4; 7 bases map to TRBD1. The J call may be wrong; the DNA end is better matched by TRBJ2-7. The CDR3 extends over 15 amino acids. Germline assignment: CDR1 SGHRS and CDR2 YFSETQ.

The chain uses TRBV20-1 and TRBJ2-4, with D perhaps matching TRBD2 (5 bases). Germline loops: CDR1 DFQATT, CDR2 SNEGSKA (reference sequence). The CDR3 runs 12 residues. Trimming took 3 bases from V and 15 from J, leaving 18 bases between them. CDR3 bases: TGCAGTGCTAGGGACTTACCCTACGAGCGGTACTTC. Amino acid sequence: CSARDLPYERYF.

A few counts support this clonotype. The J gene is TRBJ1-2, the V gene TRBV5-6; D is undetermined. The CDR3 is made up of 13 amino acids. CDR1 is SGHDT and CDR2 is YYEEEE in the germline V gene. Deletions cut 6 bases from V and 2 bases from J, with 11 bases between. CDR3 coding DNA: TGTGCCAGCACTTGGACGCAAAACTATGGCTACACCTTC. This encodes CASTWTQNYGYTF.

This clonotype appeared a few times. The chain recombines TRBV20-1 with TRBJ2-5; D not resolved. The J call may be wrong; the DNA end is better matched by TRBJ2-7. Germline loops: CDR1 DFQATT, CDR2 SNEGSKA (reference sequence). The CDR3 is 11 amino acids. CDR3 DNA: TGCAGTGCTAGAGAATGGGGCGAGCAGTACTTC. Translating gives CSAREWGEQYF.

J is TRBJ2-7 and V is TRBV5-1; weak D call: TRBD2 (5 bases). With 4 bases removed from V and 3 bases from J, the gap between germline ends came to 14 bases. The V gene's germline CDR1 is SGHRS and CDR2 YFSETQ. The CDR3 sequence is 14 residues long. The DNA of the CDR3 is TGCGCCAGCAGCCTCCGAGGGTCCGACTACGAGCAGTACTTC. It is translated as CASSLRGSDYEQYF.